Shown below are 22 T cell receptor beta chains from a single sample sequenced in a study of cytomegalovirus exposure and HLA in healthy donors. PCR employed 60 Vbeta and 13 Jbeta primers. Measured with immunoSEQ multiplex PCR; TCRdb has only the in-frame clones, and not every one. The table has about 140,000 clones, less than 85% seen once. Sequencing input: PBMCs. The receptors originated from a man aged 40-49 years in good health and CMV-seronegative.

The rearrangement uses TRBV7-2 and TRBJ1-1; no firm D call. CDR1 and CDR2 (germline): SGHTA, FQGNSA. The CDR3 contains 15 residues. Trimming took 3 bases from V and 1 from J, leaving 12 bases between them. CDR3 DNA sequence: TGTGCCAGCAGCTTGCAGATTAGAGGGAACACTGAAGCTTTCTTT. Protein product: CASSLQIRGNTEAFF.

J is TRBJ2-7 and V is TRBV7-8; the match to TRBD2 covers 11 bases. Looked up from germline, CDR1 is SGHVS and CDR2 is FQNEAQ. The V and J ends lost 4 bases and 0 bases, in that order; junction bases with no gene match: 5. This CDR3 is 16 amino acids long. Here the CDR3 DNA reads TGTGCCAGCAGCTCAGAACTAGCGGGGGACTCCTACGAGCAGTACTTC. Its translation: CASSSELAGDSYEQYF.

This clone was observed a few times. The J gene is TRBJ1-5, the V gene TRBV19; no firm D call. The V gene's germline CDR1 is LNHDA and CDR2 SQIVND (reference sequence). The CDR3 spans 12 residues. V was clipped by 6 bases and J by 9 bases, with 12 bases between them. CDR3 DNA sequence: TGTGCCAGTAGCCAGACCCGGGGGCCCCAGCATTTT. Translating it yields CASSQTRGPQHF.

V is TRBV29-1 and J is TRBJ2-3, with TRBD2 matching 9 bases. CDR1 is SQVTM, CDR2 ANQGSEA, per germline. The length of the CDR3 is 16 residues. J lost 1 base, V lost 3 bases, and 8 bases had no gene match. The DNA for the CDR3 is TGCAGCGTTGAGATCCTTAGCGGGAGACGCACAGATACGCAGTATTTT. This gives the protein CSVEILSGRRTDTQYF.

This rearrangement joins TRBV28 to TRBJ2-7; D is uncertain. V was cut by 6 bases and J by 3 bases, with 6 bases left in between. This CDR3 has 11 residues. In germline, CDR1 is MDHEN, CDR2 SYDVKM. As DNA, the CDR3 is TGTGCCAGCAGCGTATACTACGAGCAGTACTTC. Translation: CASSVYYEQYF.

This sequence joins TRBV5-5 and TRBJ1-4, with TRBD1 identical over 11 bases. This CDR3 region has 16 residues. J gave up 0 bases and V 3 bases, and 1 base lay outside the gene matches. Germline V gives CDR1 SGHKS, CDR2 YYEKEE (reference sequence). The CDR3 sequence is CASSSGQGATNEKLFF. DNA of the CDR3: TGTGCCAGCAGCTCGGGACAGGGGGCAACTAATGAAAAACTGTTTTTT.

J is TRBJ2-1 and V is TRBV6-4; D may be TRBD2 (5 bases). Trimming removed 3 bases at V and 5 bases at J, with 11 bases between. CDR3 size: 14 residues. Germline loops: CDR1 MRHNA, CDR2 SNTAGT. CDR3 in DNA: TGTGCCAGCAGTGAACTAGGTTTTAACAATGAGCAGTTCTTC. Its protein product is CASSELGFNNEQFF.

This clone was picked up a small number of times. Within the sample, other DNA sequences also encode this same CDR3. CDR3 loop: CASSSVLYGYTF. The CDR3 region has the DNA TGTGCCAGCAGTTCGGTGCTCTATGGCTACACCTTC. This chain connects TRBV28 to TRBJ1-2; D call uncertain. Germline CDR1 MDHEN, CDR2 SYDVKM. CDR3 length: 12 residues. The V end was cut by 4 bases, the J end by 4 bases, with 7 bases between.

This chain uses TRBV20-1 with TRBJ1-5, with D perhaps TRBD1 (6 bases). The germline V and J ends were trimmed by 5 bases and 13 bases, with 12 bases remaining between them. This CDR3 spans 10 amino acids. The germline gives CDR1 DFQATT, CDR2 SNEGSKA (reference sequence). The CDR3 reads CSAEQGDQHF. The DNA for the CDR3 is TGCAGTGCTGAACAGGGCGATCAGCATTTT.

The CDR3 DNA is TGCGCCAGCAGCCCGGGGACAGGGGATACTAACTATGGCTACACCTTC. As protein: CASSPGTGDTNYGYTF. V gene TRBV4-1 combines with J gene TRBJ1-2, with TRBD1 matching 10 bases. Trimming removed 4 bases from V and 0 bases from J; junction bases left unmatched: 5. This CDR3 spans 16 amino acids. CDR1 and CDR2 from the germline V gene are MGHRA and YSYEKL.

V gene TRBV19 combines with J gene TRBJ2-1, with D perhaps matching TRBD2 (7 bases). V was clipped by 10 bases and J by 6 bases, with 19 bases between them. Germline lookup yields CDR1 LNHDA and CDR2 SQIVND (reference sequence). The length of the CDR3 is 14 residues. The CDR3 region is CATTGGPLSNEQFF. The CDR3 nucleotides read TGTGCCACCACCGGGGGGCCTTTGAGCAATGAGCAGTTCTTC.

The chain links TRBV5-1 to TRBJ2-6, with D possibly matching TRBD1 (5 bases). V lost 5 bases and J 2 bases, leaving 5 bases between the germline ends. The germline CDR1 and CDR2 sequences are SGHRS and YFSETQ. The CDR3 consists of 13 residues. The CDR3 nucleotides read TGCGCCAGCAGGGGGCCTGGGGCCAACGTCCTGACTTTC. It is translated as CASRGPGANVLTF.

This clone has a single count. The chain employs TRBV7-8 and TRBJ2-7, with no clear D. CDR1 is SGHVS, CDR2 FQNEAQ, per germline. V was clipped by 5 bases and J by 3 bases, with 11 bases between them. The CDR3 has 13 residues. The CDR3 DNA is TGTGCCAGCAGCGTGACGGGTAGCTACGAGCAGTACTTC. Its translation: CASSVTGSYEQYF.

The genes are TRBV28 and TRBJ2-3; 8 bases match TRBD2. V lost 6 bases and J lost 4; bases outside the gene matches: 6. This CDR3 has 14 residues. Germline lookup yields CDR1 MDHEN and CDR2 SYDVKM. CDR3 sequence: CASRGGLGPDTQYF. As DNA, the CDR3 is TGTGCCAGCAGGGGGGGACTAGGACCAGATACGCAGTATTTT. The full variable domain, in which reference TRBV28 and TRBJ2-3 provide the parts outside the CDR3, is DVKVTQSSRYLVKRTGEKVFLECVQDMDHENMFWYRQDPGLGLRLIYFSYDVKMKEKGDIPEGYSVSREKKERFSLILESASTNQTSMYLCASRGGLGPDTQYFGPGTRLTVL.

In this sample, this clone turned up a few times. V and J are TRBV25-1 and TRBJ2-1; 12 nucleotides agree with TRBD2. The CDR3 totals 17 residues. After removal of 2 bases from V and 4 bases from J, the junction contained 6 bases not matched to a gene. The germline gives CDR1 MGHDK, CDR2 SYGVNS. CDR3 nucleotide sequence: TGTGCCAGCAGTGAACATCTAGCGGGAGGGAGGTACAATGAGCAGTTCTTC. It is translated as CASSEHLAGGRYNEQFF.

The CDR3: CASSRDWTSEQYF. In DNA form, the CDR3 reads TGTGCCAGCAGCCGGGACTGGACTTCCGAGCAGTACTTC. V usage is TRBV7-9 and J usage is TRBJ2-7, with D possibly being TRBD2 (6 bases). CDR3 size: 13 residues. Germline loops: CDR1 SEHNR, CDR2 FQNEAQ (reference sequence). The V end was cut by 5 bases, the J end by 6 bases, with 14 bases between.

CDR3 in amino acids: CASSQGGITDTQYF. The CDR3 region has the DNA TGCGCCAGCAGCCAAGGAGGGATTACAGATACGCAGTATTTT. The chain is built from TRBV4-3 and TRBJ2-3, with D possibly being TRBD2 (5 bases). Per the germline V gene, CDR1 is LGHNA and CDR2 is YSLEER. The germline V and J ends were trimmed by 1 base and 3 bases, with 8 bases remaining between them. The CDR3 spans 14 residues.

This clone was counted a single time. The chain is built from TRBV28 and TRBJ2-3, with 8 bases aligning to TRBD1. The CDR3 extends over 17 amino acids. The J segment lost 2 bases and the V segment lost 10 bases, leaving 17 bases of the junction unmatched. Germline CDR1 and CDR2: MDHEN and SYDVKM. CDR3 bases: TGTGCCACTTCATCGACAGGGGAATCTTGGGCCACAGATACGCAGTATTTT. Its protein is CATSSTGESWATDTQYF.

This chain uses TRBV29-1 with TRBJ2-5, with D possibly matching TRBD2 (6 bases). Germline V gene sequence: CDR1 SQVTM, CDR2 ANQGSEA. Trimming pared 4 bases from V and 4 bases from J, leaving 13 bases between. CDR3 length equals 13 residues. In nucleotides, the CDR3 is TGCAGCGTTGTGGCAGGGCGGGGAGAGACCCAGTACTTC. Translated, it gives CSVVAGRGETQYF. The full variable domain, in which reference TRBV29-1 and TRBJ2-5 provide the parts outside the CDR3, is SAVISQKPSRDICQRGTSLTIQCQVDSQVTMMFWYRQQPGQSLTLIATANQGSEATYESGFVIDKFPISRPNLTFSTLTVSNMSPEDSSIYLCSVVAGRGETQYFGPGTRLLVL.

The chain joins TRBV13 to TRBJ2-7, with D uncertain. V gave up 5 bases and J gave up 0 bases, with 2 bases separating them. This CDR3 region has 11 residues. Germline CDR1 reads PRHDT; CDR2 reads FYEKMQ (reference sequence). The CDR3 DNA sequence: TGTGCCAGCAGCCTCTCCTACGAGCAGTACTTC. Translated: CASSLSYEQYF.

The V call is TRBV6-5, the J call TRBJ2-7; tentatively, D is TRBD1 (6 bases). V was cut by 1 base and J by 5 bases, with 12 bases left in between. Germline lookup yields CDR1 MNHEY and CDR2 SVGAGI. The CDR3 sequence is 14 residues long. The CDR3 bases are TGTGCCAGCAGTTACTACAGGGAAAGGAACGAGCAGTACTTC. Translated: CASSYYRERNEQYF.

The rearrangement joins TRBV6-5 to TRBJ2-7, with D perhaps matching TRBD1 (5 bases). This CDR3 comprises 14 residues. V was cut by 2 bases and J by 5 bases, with 13 bases left in between. Germline lookup yields CDR1 MNHEY and CDR2 SVGAGI. CDR3 sequence: CASSYMGLKDEQYF. For the CDR3, the DNA is TGTGCCAGCAGTTACATGGGGCTTAAGGACGAGCAGTACTTC.